Below are 19 T cell receptor beta chains sequenced from a single sample in a study of T cells after yellow fever vaccination. TCRdb reprocessed the 5' RACE reads with MiXCR, giving one entry per CDR3 protein. The table shows 500,000 to 650,000 distinct CDR3 sequences, with around 17% occurring only once. The starting material was PBMCs, obtained around 5 days after the first yellow fever vaccination. The source is a man between 18 and 29 years old who received the YFV17D yellow fever vaccine.

This clonotype was seen repeatedly, ten times or more. The rearrangement joins TRBV4-1 to TRBJ1-1; no definite D call. There are 13 residues in the CDR3. V was cut by 0 bases and J by 5 bases, with 7 bases left in between. Germline V gene data show CDR1 as MGHRA and CDR2 as YSYEKL. CDR3 sequence: CASSQDIRTEAFF. The CDR3 nucleotides are TGCGCCAGCAGCCAAGATATCCGGACTGAAGCTTTCTTT.

This clonotype showed up just a few times. This rearrangement joins TRBV6-6 to TRBJ2-5; D is ambiguous. The V end was cut by 5 bases, the J end by 3 bases, with 4 bases between. The CDR3 is 11 residues long. Per germline, CDR1 MNHNY and CDR2 SVGAGI (reference sequence). CDR3 nucleotide sequence: TGTGCCAGCAGTCAGAAAGAGACCCAGTACTTC. Its protein is CASSQKETQYF.

In regard to this clonotype: With a much larger clone just one base away, this may be a read error. The chain has TRBV10-3 and TRBJ1-4; D unclear. The CDR3 has 12 amino acids. Germline assignment: CDR1 ENHRY and CDR2 SYGVKD. CDR3: CAISDRNEELFF. The DNA for the CDR3 is TGTGCCATCAGTGACAGAAATGAAGAACTGTTTTTT.

There are many counts of this clonotype. The chain employs TRBV27 and TRBJ1-6; D not resolved. V lost 9 bases and J lost 4, with 7 bases in between. This CDR3 region has 12 residues. The germline V gene has CDR1 MNHEY and CDR2 SMNVEV (reference sequence). The DNA for the CDR3 is TGTGCCAGTTCCCTTTATAATTCACCCCTCCACTTT. It encodes CASSLYNSPLHF.

This clonotype has only a few counts. This chain links TRBV28 with TRBJ2-1; D uncertain. Germline CDR1 is MDHEN and CDR2 is SYDVKM. This CDR3 region has 14 residues. With 6 bases removed from V and 8 bases from J, the gap between germline ends came to 17 bases. Here the CDR3 reads CASRTRTGRDEQFF. The CDR3 DNA is TGTGCCAGCAGAACCAGGACCGGTAGGGATGAGCAGTTCTTC.

This clonotype was counted at least ten times. The chain joins TRBV25-1 to TRBJ2-7; D perhaps matches TRBD1 (6 bases). This CDR3 contains 14 residues. V was shortened by 4 bases and J by 6 bases, with 16 bases between the two germline ends. Germline CDR1 and CDR2: MGHDK and SYGVNS. The CDR3 bases are TGTGCCAGCAGTGGGTGGACAGACGAGCCCGAGCAGTACTTC. It codes for CASSGWTDEPEQYF.

This clonotype was picked up many times. V usage is TRBV5-6 and J usage is TRBJ1-5, with a possible D match to TRBD1 (6 bases). CDR1 and CDR2 (germline): SGHDT, YYEEEE. The V end was cut by 2 bases, the J end by 0 bases, with 21 bases between. There are 19 residues in the CDR3. CDR3 loop: CASSFFSGFQGTSNQPQHF. CDR3 nucleotide sequence: TGTGCCAGCAGCTTCTTCTCAGGGTTCCAGGGGACTAGCAATCAGCCCCAGCATTTT.

The chain links TRBV14 to TRBJ1-2; D is ambiguous. Germline V gene lookup returns CDR1 SGHDN and CDR2 FVKESK. V lost 1 base, J lost 4 bases, and 7 bases lay in between. This CDR3 comprises 13 residues. CDR3 sequence reads: CASSQGRAYGYTF. The CDR3 DNA follows: TGTGCCAGCAGCCAAGGGCGAGCCTATGGCTACACCTTC. Drawing the rest from reference TRBV14 and TRBJ1-2, the complete variable domain is EAGVTQFPSHSVIEKGQTVTLRCDPISGHDNLYWYRRVMGKEIKFLLHFVKESKQDESGMPNNRFLAERTGGTYSTLKVQPAELEDSGVYFCASSQGRAYGYTFGSGTRLTVV.

This chain connects TRBV5-8 to TRBJ2-1; possible D gene TRBD2, 5 bases. This CDR3 contains 17 residues. V was shortened by 0 bases and J by 1 base, with 14 bases between the two germline ends. CDR1 is SGHTS, CDR2 YDEGEE, per germline. CDR3 sequence reads: CASSLGRGRRSYNEQFF. CDR3 in DNA: TGTGCCAGCAGCTTGGGTCGGGGTCGGCGATCCTACAATGAGCAGTTCTTC.

J is TRBJ1-1 and V is TRBV5-1; no firm D call. Trimming took 0 bases from V and 1 from J, leaving 7 bases between them. Germline loops: CDR1 SGHRS, CDR2 YFSETQ. The CDR3 runs 14 residues. For the CDR3, the DNA is TGCGCCAGCAGCTTGGCCAGGTCGAACACTGAAGCTTTCTTT. Protein product: CASSLARSNTEAFF. Filled out from reference TRBV5-1 and TRBJ1-1, the complete variable domain reads KAGVTQTPRYLIKTRGQQVTLSCSPISGHRSVSWYQQTPGQGLQFLFEYFSETQRNKGNFPGRFSGRQFSNSRSEMNVSTLELGDSALYLCASSLARSNTEAFFGQGTRLTVV.

The chain is built from TRBV7-8 and TRBJ1-5; weak D call: TRBD1 (5 bases). V was shortened by 4 bases and J by 11 bases, with 12 bases between the two germline ends. Germline V gives CDR1 SGHVS, CDR2 FQNEAQ. This CDR3 spans 12 amino acids. CDR3 sequence (DNA): TGTGCCAGCAGCTCCGGAACACAGGCCCAGCATTTT. Its protein is CASSSGTQAQHF.

This clonotype was counted only a few times. The chain carries TRBV4-1 and TRBJ1-4; 7 positions agree with TRBD1. Germline V CDR1 and CDR2: MGHRA, YSYEKL. V lost 2 bases, J lost 3 bases, and 3 bases stayed unmatched. CDR3 length: 15 residues. DNA of the CDR3: TGCGCCAGCAGCCAAACAGGGGCCCCTAATGAAAAACTGTTTTTT. Amino acids: CASSQTGAPNEKLFF.

This clonotype was recorded only once. The J gene is TRBJ2-2, the V gene TRBV7-2; a weak D match, TRBD2 (6 bases). CDR1 SGHTA and CDR2 FQGNSA come from the germline V gene. V was cut by 1 base and J by 0 bases, with 12 bases left in between. The CDR3 has 17 residues. The CDR3 DNA sequence: TGTGCCAGCAGCTTAGTTTGGTCTAGCGCGAACACCGGGGAGCTGTTTTTT. It is translated as CASSLVWSSANTGELFF.

This rearrangement joins TRBV20-1 to TRBJ1-1; D ambiguous. From germline, CDR1 is DFQATT and CDR2 SNEGSKA (reference sequence). V was shortened by 3 bases and J by 4 bases, with 12 bases between the two germline ends. CDR3 length: 13 amino acids. CDR3 residues: CSARSGQLTEAFF. The CDR3 nucleotides read TGCAGTGCTAGGAGCGGCCAGCTCACTGAAGCTTTCTTT.

This clonotype occurred a few times. The gene calls are TRBV9 and TRBJ1-3, with D perhaps TRBD1 (5 bases). CDR3 size: 17 residues. Germline V lookup: CDR1 SGDLS, CDR2 YYNGEE. Trimming removed 0 bases at V and 3 bases at J, with 16 bases between. The CDR3: CASSVGYRRDVGNTIYF. The CDR3 coding sequence is TGTGCCAGCAGCGTAGGTTATCGTAGGGACGTTGGAAACACCATATATTTT.

The chain combines TRBV29-1 with TRBJ2-1; 7 nucleotides line up with TRBD1. Per germline, CDR1 SQVTM and CDR2 ANQGSEA. The ends lost 3 bases at V and 0 bases at J; junction bases unmatched: 2. This CDR3 contains 14 residues. The CDR3 region is CSVDDRDSYNEQFF. The CDR3, as DNA: TGCAGCGTTGATGACAGGGACTCCTACAATGAGCAGTTCTTC.

V and J are TRBV2 and TRBJ2-7; D perhaps matches TRBD2 (5 bases). Trimming removed 6 bases at V and 2 bases at J, with 14 bases between. The CDR3 runs 14 residues. In germline, CDR1 is SNHLY, CDR2 FYNNEI. CDR3 protein: CASRALLVPYEQYF. The CDR3 coding sequence is TGTGCCAGCAGAGCCCTACTAGTCCCCTACGAGCAGTACTTC. Based on the CDR3 plus reference TRBV2 and TRBJ2-7, the full variable domain is EPEVTQTPSHQVTQMGQEVILRCVPISNHLYFYWYRQILGQKVEFLVSFYNNEISEKSEIFDDQFSVERPDGSNFTLKIRSTKLEDSAMYFCASRALLVPYEQYFGPGTRLTVT.

At least ten counts were recorded for this clonotype. V and J are TRBV5-1 and TRBJ1-1; 8 bases agree with TRBD1. The V gene end was trimmed by 5 bases and the J gene end by 5 bases; junction bases not matched to a gene: 5. The CDR3 has 13 amino acids. Germline V gives CDR1 SGHRS, CDR2 YFSETQ. CDR3: CASSQGATTEAFF. CDR3 DNA: TGCGCCAGCAGTCAGGGGGCGACGACTGAAGCTTTCTTT.

The V gene is TRBV7-9, the J gene TRBJ1-2, with a tentative D call TRBD1 (6 bases). The germline gives CDR1 SEHNR, CDR2 FQNEAQ (reference sequence). The CDR3 covers 14 residues. V was pared by 4 bases and J by 5 bases, with 14 bases between. As DNA, the CDR3 is TGTGCCAGCAGCTCAGGGGCCCGCGGGTATGGCTACACCTTC. This codes for CASSSGARGYGYTF.